The clone carrying this T cell receptor (beta chain) was observed a few times. Its specificity is not known. This specimen belongs to a study of early T cells in non-severe SARS-CoV-2 infection. In the library, individual cDNA molecules carried attached unique molecular identifiers. One entry per CDR3 protein results from TCRdb running MiXCR on the 5' RACE reads. The sample includes roughly 47,000 distinct CDR3 sequences, around 23% of them seen just once. Trimming took off 0 bases at V and 7 bases at J, with 12 bases between the two ends. The CDR3 length is 14 residues. Germline lookup yields CDR1 DFQATT and CDR2 SNEGSKA (reference sequence). Overall study findings and caveats: Matching results from VDJdb favored anti-spike CD8 responses, leaving private and CD4 specificities undetected.

The starting material was whole blood, obtained at baseline. This chain uses TRBV20-1 with TRBJ1-4; D call uncertain. The sequence was obtained from an adult who was a healthcare worker with PCR-confirmed SARS-CoV-2 infection or an uninfected control (not recorded which). CDR3 sequence: CSARDGRLAEKLFF. CDR3 in DNA: TGCAGTGCTAGAGACGGCAGGTTGGCTGAAAAACTGTTTTTT.